This T cell receptor beta chain was sequenced for a study of T cells in Graves' hyperthyroidism and ophthalmopathy. Findings of the study overall: By a 13 V-J model, ophthalmopathy was set apart from stable hyperthyroidism. Most expanded thyroid clonotypes above 0.001 recurred in blood.

V was pared by 0 bases and J by 2 bases, with 5 bases between. The CDR3 is made up of 12 amino acids. Per germline, CDR1 GTSNPN and CDR2 SVGIG (reference sequence). The source material, RNA transcripts, was used to amplify TCR beta CDR3 regions. Researchers ran a first-round RT-PCR on the TCR CDR3 using the HTBI primer set. TCRdb reanalysed the multiplex PCR reads using MiXCR and keeps one entry per CDR3 protein. The profile shows under 750,000 distinct CDR3 sequences, about 17% of them singletons. At least ten counts were recorded for this clonotype. What it binds is not known. The chain is built from TRBV30 and TRBJ2-7; the D is unclear. The sample taken for sequencing was blood. This receptor was obtained from a woman in her 50s with Graves' hyperthyroidism that later progressed to Graves' ophthalmopathy. The CDR3 loop is CAWSVVAYEQYF. The CDR3 coding sequence is TGTGCCTGGAGTGTTGTGGCCTACGAGCAGTACTTC.